The present TCR beta chain was sequenced within a study of PD-1 blockade in classical Hodgkin lymphoma. Using immunoSEQ multiplex PCR, the repertoire was profiled, and TCRdb retains in-frame clones only, with some absent. The top ten hold around 15% of the sample, which has 80,000 to 100,000 clones, roughly 76% seen once. Each patient's relapse followed autologous stem cell transplantation, and brentuximab vedotin exposure varied. To note about this clone: Its antigen remains unidentified. A read error may explain this, as a much larger clone is one base away.

The CDR3 has 11 residues. Trimming cost V 5 bases and J 1 base, with 2 bases left between them. Germline loops: CDR1 SGHAT, CDR2 FQNNGV. Broader study findings: Similar baseline diversity was found in complete responders and newly diagnosed patients.

This sequence joins TRBV11-2 and TRBJ1-1; D not certain. The sequenced sample was peripheral blood mononuclear cells (PBMCs), obtained before the second cycle of nivolumab. The TCR sequence derives from a human donor with classical Hodgkin lymphoma. The CDR3, as DNA: TGTGCCAGCAGCCCGAACACTGAAGCTTTCTTT. Its protein is CASSPNTEAFF.